The 18 T cell receptor beta chains below were found in one sample sequenced in a study of T cell responses to AZD1222 COVID-19 vaccine. Sequencing used immunoSEQ multiplex PCR; TCRdb keeps in-frame clones, though not all of them. The table includes approximately 160,000 clones, just over 90% detected once. The specimen was peripheral blood, collected on day 0 of AZD1222 vaccination. The source is an adult in good health.

The V gene is TRBV5-5, the J gene TRBJ1-5; possibly TRBD1 for D (5 bases). The CDR3 loop spans 14 amino acids. V lost 3 bases to trimming and J lost 7 bases, with 14 bases between them. Looked up from germline, CDR1 is SGHKS and CDR2 is YYEKEE (reference sequence). This CDR3 is CASSWGAGPQPQHF. Here the CDR3 DNA reads TGTGCCAGCAGCTGGGGAGCAGGGCCCCAGCCCCAGCATTTT.

The chain links TRBV11-2 to TRBJ1-4; weak D call: TRBD1 (5 bases). Germline V gives CDR1 SGHAT, CDR2 FQNNGV. The V and J ends lost 6 bases and 8 bases respectively, with 16 bases between them. The CDR3 runs 14 residues. The CDR3 bases are TGTGCCAGCAGGGGGGATGGGGCGGGCGAAAAACTGTTTTTT. Residues: CASRGDGAGEKLFF.

The chain links TRBV10-3 to TRBJ1-2; 9 bases align to TRBD1. Germline CDR1 is ENHRY and CDR2 is SYGVKD. The V and J ends lost 4 bases and 6 bases, in that order; junction bases with no gene match: 0. The CDR3 length is 12 residues. The CDR3 is CAISGTGDGYTF. CDR3 bases: TGTGCCATCAGTGGGACAGGGGATGGCTACACCTTC.

The chain is built from TRBV19 and TRBJ2-2, with D perhaps TRBD1 (5 bases). The V and J ends lost 4 bases and 5 bases respectively, with 11 bases between them. The CDR3 spans 14 residues. The germline gives CDR1 LNHDA, CDR2 SQIVND (reference sequence). The CDR3 DNA follows: TGTGCCAGTAGTAAAGGGGATCGGACCGGGGAGCTGTTTTTT. This translates into CASSKGDRTGELFF. Filled out from reference TRBV19 and TRBJ2-2, the complete variable domain reads DGGITQSPKYLFRKEGQNVTLSCEQNLNHDAMYWYRQDPGQGLRLIYYSQIVNDFQKGDIAEGYSVSREKKESFPLTVTSAQKNPTAFYLCASSKGDRTGELFFGEGSRLTVL.

J is TRBJ1-4 and V is TRBV30, with D perhaps TRBD1 (6 bases). V dropped 4 bases and J dropped 4 bases, with 10 bases sitting between them. The CDR3 spans 13 residues. The germline gives CDR1 GTSNPN, CDR2 SVGIG (reference sequence). This CDR3 reads CAWNRDNNEKLFF. Written as DNA, the CDR3 is TGTGCCTGGAATCGGGACAATAATGAAAAACTGTTTTTT.

The rearrangement joins TRBV5-6 to TRBJ2-1, with D unclear. V lost 4 bases and J 5 bases, leaving 16 bases between the germline ends. The CDR3 spans 15 residues. Germline V gene sequence: CDR1 SGHDT, CDR2 YYEEEE. The CDR3 coding sequence is TGTGCCAGCAGCCGAAACGAACGGTTTAACAATGAGCAGTTCTTC. It encodes CASSRNERFNNEQFF.

V gene TRBV5-4 combines with J gene TRBJ1-6; 8 bases align to TRBD1. CDR3 length equals 14 residues. The junction had 9 bases not matched to a gene; V was cut back by 4 bases and J by 12 bases. CDR1 is SGHNT and CDR2 is YYREEE in the germline V gene (reference sequence). CDR3 region: CASSPGTGEGPLHF. The CDR3 DNA is TGTGCCAGCAGCCCCGGGACAGGAGAAGGACCCCTCCACTTT. Complete variable domain (other parts from reference TRBV5-4 and TRBJ1-6): ETGVTQSPTHLIKTRGQQVTLRCSSQSGHNTVSWYQQALGQGPQFIFQYYREEENGRGNFPPRFSGLQFPNYSSELNVNALELDDSALYLCASSPGTGEGPLHFGNGTRLTVT.

Regarding this clone: A read error may produce the germline difference seen at one junction end. CDR3 residues: CASSLGPLAGGIGELFF. In DNA, the CDR3 is TGTGCTAGCAGCTTAGGACCGCTAGCGGGGGGTATCGGGGAGCTGTTTTTT. The chain has TRBV7-7 and TRBJ2-2; 11 bases are a match to TRBD2. The CDR3 consists of 17 residues. Germline loops: CDR1 SSHAT, CDR2 FNYEAQ (reference sequence).

The J gene is TRBJ2-7, the V gene TRBV7-2, with 9 positions matching TRBD1. J gave up 3 bases and V 4 bases, and 7 bases lay outside the gene matches. The CDR3 covers 15 residues. Germline V lookup: CDR1 SGHTA, CDR2 FQGNSA. The CDR3 here is CASSSGQGWDYEQYF. In nucleotides, the CDR3 is TGTGCCAGCAGCTCAGGACAGGGGTGGGACTACGAGCAGTACTTC. The entire variable domain, with the rest obtained from reference TRBV7-2 and TRBJ2-7, is as follows: GAGVSQSPSNKVTEKGKDVELRCDPISGHTALYWYRQSLGQGLEFLIYFQGNSAPDKSGLPSDRFSAERTGGSVSTLTIQRTQQEDSAVYLCASSSGQGWDYEQYFGPGTRLTVT.

Notes on this clone: An end of the junction does not agree with germline; a read error may underlie this. V usage is TRBV11-2 and J usage is TRBJ2-5, with 12 nucleotides matching TRBD1. Germline values: CDR1 SGHAT, CDR2 FQNNGV. The CDR3 extends over 17 amino acids. In nucleotides, the CDR3 is TGTGCCAGCAGCCTAGAATGGGGGACAGGGGGCCGGGAGACCCAGTACTTC. This encodes CASSLEWGTGGRETQYF.

This chain connects TRBV7-9 to TRBJ1-5, with no clear D. CDR1 and CDR2 from the germline V gene are SEHNR and FQNEAQ (reference sequence). V lost 1 base and J 6 bases, leaving 4 bases between the germline ends. The CDR3 runs to 12 residues. CDR3 nucleotide sequence: TGTGCCAGCAGCTTAGGTCGTCAGCCCCAGCATTTT. Translating gives CASSLGRQPQHF.

This clone has more than one count but fewer than ten. This chain uses TRBV18 with TRBJ2-1; 9 bases line up with TRBD2. V shed 2 bases and J 4 bases; nucleotides not matched to a gene: 3. Germline V gene sequence: CDR1 KGHSH, CDR2 LQKENI. This CDR3 spans 15 amino acids. CDR3 in DNA: TGTGCCAGCTCACCATCAAGCGGGGGGTACAATGAGCAGTTCTTC. Its protein is CASSPSSGGYNEQFF.

V is TRBV6-5 and J is TRBJ2-3; TRBD2 matches 9 bases. V lost 7 bases, J lost 5 bases, and 10 bases stayed unmatched. Germline V gives CDR1 MNHEY, CDR2 SVGAGI. The length of the CDR3 is 15 residues. This CDR3 reads CASMGAGGLGDTQYF. CDR3 bases: TGTGCCAGCATGGGGGCGGGGGGGCTTGGAGATACGCAGTATTTT.

The rearrangement uses TRBV5-6 and TRBJ2-3; 9 positions agree with TRBD1. Germline values: CDR1 SGHDT, CDR2 YYEEEE. The CDR3 is 14 amino acids. V dropped 3 bases and J dropped 4; count of bases not matched to a gene: 3. The CDR3 region is CASSWGQGSDTQYF. CDR3 nucleotide sequence: TGTGCCAGCAGCTGGGGACAGGGCTCAGATACGCAGTATTTT.

V usage is TRBV19 and J usage is TRBJ2-3, with 9 bases aligning to TRBD1. V was clipped by 4 bases and J by 7 bases; unmatched bases: 12. CDR1 LNHDA and CDR2 SQIVND come from the germline V gene (reference sequence). The CDR3 contains 16 residues. DNA for the CDR3: TGTGCCAGTAGTACCAAGGGGACAGGGATTATGAATACGCAGTATTTT. Protein: CASSTKGTGIMNTQYF.

The chain recombines TRBV9 with TRBJ2-2; no definite D call. The CDR3 consists of 13 residues. Germline V CDR1 and CDR2: SGDLS, YYNGEE. The V gene lost 3 bases and the J gene lost 0 bases, with 3 bases spanning the gap. The CDR3 DNA follows: TGTGCCAGCAGCGCTCCGAACACCGGGGAGCTGTTTTTT. Translated: CASSAPNTGELFF.

The count of this clone is one. This chain links TRBV19 with TRBJ2-5; D gene uncertain. Trimming removed 8 bases from V and 4 bases from J, with 8 bases in between. CDR3 length equals 11 residues. In germline, CDR1 is LNHDA, CDR2 SQIVND (reference sequence). The CDR3 loop is CASGYLETQYF. The CDR3, as DNA: TGTGCCAGTGGCTATTTAGAGACCCAGTACTTC.

The chain has TRBV4-3 and TRBJ1-2, with D uncertain. The CDR3 covers 17 residues. V lost 1 base, J lost 0 bases, and 15 bases lay in between. Germline CDR1 is LGHNA and CDR2 is YSLEER. CDR3 DNA: TGCGCCAGCAGCCAAGGCTTTGTAGGCAGCGCTAACTATGGCTACACCTTC. It specifies CASSQGFVGSANYGYTF.